The rows below give T cell receptor beta chains drawn from one sample of a study of regulatory T cells in long-lasting Graves disease. TCRdb re-derived calls from the multiplex PCR reads in MiXCR, one entry per CDR3 protein. The sample contains 500,000 or so distinct CDR3 sequences, around 15% of which appear only once. These data also formed part of another study, on T cells in Graves' hyperthyroidism and ophthalmopathy.

This material consisted of peripheral blood mononuclear cells (PBMCs), taken at new diagnosis, from a patient treated with antithyroid drugs. These receptor sequences come from a man aged 40-49 years with Graves disease. Each CDR3 is given with its conserved first and last residue. Fields, in order: V gene, D gene, J gene, clone size, CDR3 protein, CDR3 DNA. D genes are given only for firm matches. Where a row states a size, it is once, few, many or the class of an expanded clone; other rows omit it.

TRBV19	TRBD1	TRBJ2-1	few	CASSIWTGGYNEQFF	TGTGCCAGTAGTATTTGGACAGGGGGCTACAATGAGCAGTTCTTC
TRBV20-1	NA	TRBJ2-3	NA	CSARRAPGTLDTQYF	TGCAGTGCTCGACGGGCGCCGGGAACCTTAGATACGCAGTATTTT
TRBV28	TRBD1	TRBJ1-5	many	CASRQGLGQPQHF	TGTGCCAGCAGACAGGGGTTGGGTCAGCCCCAGCATTTT
TRBV27	NA	TRBJ2-3	many	CASSWGGTDTQYF	TGTGCCAGCAGTTGGGGGGGCACAGATACGCAGTATTTT
TRBV6-5	NA	TRBJ1-4	NA	CASSYSDGEKLFF	TGTGCCAGCAGTTACTCGGACGGTGAAAAACTGTTTTTT
TRBV3-1	NA	TRBJ2-1	few	CASSQDYYNEQFF	TGTGCCAGCAGCCAAGACTACTACAATGAGCAGTTCTTC
TRBV12-3/TRBV12-4	NA	TRBJ2-1	NA	CASSLLAPYNEQFF	TGTGCCAGCAGTCTACTAGCACCCTACAATGAGCAGTTCTTC
TRBV6-2/TRBV6-3	NA	TRBJ2-7	NA	CASSQTNEQYF	TGTGCCAGCAGTCAGACAAACGAGCAGTACTTC
TRBV15	NA	TRBJ1-5	NA	CATGDGNQPQHF	TGTGCCACCGGGGACGGCAATCAGCCCCAGCATTTT
TRBV12-3/TRBV12-4	NA	TRBJ1-3	NA	CASSLILGVAGNTIYF	TGTGCCAGCAGTTTAATTCTGGGGGTAGCTGGAAACACCATATATTTT
TRBV5-1	NA	TRBJ2-3	few	CASSVGAGASTDTQYF	TGCGCCAGCAGCGTGGGTGCAGGGGCCAGCACAGATACGCAGTATTTT
TRBV28	NA	TRBJ2-7	many	CASSRPTSSRRNYEQYF	TGTGCCAGCAGCCGGCCGACCTCTAGTCGCCGAAACTACGAGCAGTACTTC
TRBV2	NA	TRBJ1-5	many	CASSRQDQPQHF	TGTGCCAGCAGTCGGCAGGACCAGCCCCAGCATTTT
TRBV20-1	TRBD1	TRBJ2-7	NA	CSAIGQGTYEQYF	TGCAGTGCTATCGGACAGGGCACCTACGAGCAGTACTTC
TRBV30	TRBD2	TRBJ2-7	many	CACTTSGRAYEQYF	TGTGCCTGCACGACTAGCGGGAGGGCCTACGAGCAGTACTTC
TRBV2	NA	TRBJ2-1	many	CASSLGWGRGMVEQFF	TGTGCCAGCAGTCTAGGGTGGGGCAGGGGAATGGTTGAGCAGTTCTTC
TRBV28	NA	TRBJ2-5	many	CASSFGGALQETQYF	TGTGCCAGCAGTTTTGGGGGGGCCTTACAAGAGACCCAGTACTTC
TRBV12-3/TRBV12-4	TRBD1	TRBJ1-4	many	CASRASGQGATNEKLFF	TGTGCCAGCAGGGCTTCAGGACAGGGCGCAACTAATGAAAAACTGTTTTTT
TRBV20-1	TRBD2	TRBJ2-1	many	CSARELAGGRNEQFF	TGCAGTGCTAGAGAACTAGCGGGAGGGCGAAATGAGCAGTTCTTC
TRBV28	NA	TRBJ2-7	many	CASSRSDSPYEQYF	TGTGCCAGCAGTCGCTCAGACAGCCCCTACGAGCAGTACTTC
TRBV5-1	TRBD1	TRBJ2-5	NA	CASSRDSDQETQYF	TGCGCCAGCAGCAGGGACAGCGACCAAGAGACCCAGTACTTC
TRBV12-3/TRBV12-4	NA	TRBJ1-2	NA	CASRDRFVAYGYTF	TGTGCCAGCAGGGACCGATTCGTGGCCTATGGCTACACCTTC
TRBV11-3	NA	TRBJ2-1	many	CASSRQRFSYNEQFF	TGTGCCAGCAGTCGCCAGCGGTTCTCCTACAATGAGCAGTTCTTC
TRBV2	TRBD2	TRBJ2-3	many	CASRRVRGRHTDTQYF	TGTGCCAGCAGGCGAGTACGCGGGAGACACACAGATACGCAGTATTTT
TRBV11-2	TRBD1	TRBJ2-7	once	CASSTNRGGGYEQYF	TGTGCCAGCAGCACCAACAGGGGCGGCGGGTACGAGCAGTACTTC
TRBV6-1	NA	TRBJ2-5	many	CASTETRTQYF	TGTGCCAGCACCGAGACGCGGACCCAGTACTTC
TRBV24-1	TRBD2	TRBJ2-1	many	CATSDPVGGREWDNEQFF	TGTGCCACCAGTGACCCTGTGGGCGGGCGGGAGTGGGACAATGAGCAGTTCTTC
TRBV27	TRBD2	TRBJ2-2	few	CASSLRRESFNTGELFF	TGTGCCAGCAGTTTACGGCGGGAGAGCTTTAACACCGGGGAGCTGTTTTTT
TRBV18	TRBD2	TRBJ2-1	many	CASSPSGSHNEQFF	TGTGCCAGCAGTCCTAGCGGGAGCCACAATGAGCAGTTCTTC
TRBV30	TRBD1	TRBJ2-2	few	CAWSVQGTVTTGELFF	TGTGCCTGGAGTGTACAGGGGACGGTCACCACCGGGGAGCTGTTTTTT
TRBV27	NA	TRBJ2-3	many	CASSLIGPQQDTQYF	TGTGCCAGCAGTTTAATCGGGCCCCAGCAGGATACGCAGTATTTT
TRBV12-3/TRBV12-4	NA	TRBJ2-1	many	CASSLQGREYNEQFF	TGTGCCAGCAGTTTGCAGGGGAGGGAGTACAATGAGCAGTTCTTC
TRBV9	NA	TRBJ2-1	few	CASSAGTTYNEQFF	TGTGCCAGCAGCGCCGGGACAACCTACAATGAGCAGTTCTTC
TRBV27	TRBD1	TRBJ2-3	many	CASSLRGTGSTDTQYF	TGTGCCAGCAGTCTTCGGGGGACAGGGAGCACAGATACGCAGTATTTT
TRBV7-3	TRBD2	TRBJ2-7	many	CASSPGTSNEQYF	TGTGCCAGCAGCCCCGGGACTAGCAACGAGCAGTACTTC
TRBV12-3/TRBV12-4	TRBD1	TRBJ1-2	many	CASSLDRGSNYGYTF	TGTGCCAGCAGTCTGGACAGGGGATCTAACTATGGCTACACCTTC
TRBV11-2	TRBD2	TRBJ2-5	NA	CASSHRGAASGSGETQYF	TGTGCCAGCAGCCACCGTGGGGCGGCTAGCGGGAGTGGAGAGACCCAGTACTTC
TRBV13	NA	TRBJ2-3	many	CASSPIGGTDTQYF	TGTGCCAGCAGCCCAATAGGGGGCACAGATACGCAGTATTTT
TRBV6-6	TRBD2	TRBJ2-7	many	CASSYSTGTSGYEQYF	TGTGCCAGCAGTTACTCGACCGGGACTAGCGGGTACGAGCAGTACTTC
TRBV20-1	TRBD1	TRBJ2-7	many	CSASRTGSYEQYF	TGCAGTGCTAGTCGGACAGGCTCCTACGAGCAGTACTTC
TRBV6-5	NA	TRBJ1-2	many	CASSYVLSIDNYGYTF	TGTGCCAGCAGTTACGTCCTCTCGATCGATAACTATGGCTACACCTTC
TRBV5-1	NA	TRBJ2-3	many	CASSLSDRGSTDTQYF	TGCGCCAGCAGCCTCTCGGACAGAGGGTCCACAGATACGCAGTATTTT
TRBV11-2	NA	TRBJ2-7	many	CASSLPGLLYEQYF	TGTGCCAGCAGCTTACCCGGACTTCTCTACGAGCAGTACTTC
TRBV20-1	TRBD2	TRBJ2-1	many	CSASPVFQREAPSYNEQFF	TGCAGTGCTAGTCCAGTTTTTCAGCGGGAGGCCCCGTCCTACAATGAGCAGTTCTTC
TRBV27	NA	TRBJ2-7	few	CASSSHGPRVYEQYF	TGTGCCAGCAGTTCCCACGGGCCGAGAGTCTACGAGCAGTACTTC
TRBV3-1	NA	TRBJ2-1	many	CASSPRGSYNEQFF	TGTGCCAGCAGCCCCCGTGGGTCCTACAATGAGCAGTTCTTC
TRBV27	TRBD1	TRBJ2-1	few	CANSLSSTGGLDEQFF	TGTGCCAACAGTTTATCTTCGACAGGGGGCTTGGATGAGCAGTTCTTC
TRBV3-1	TRBD1	TRBJ2-7	many	CASSQTSGTGSVEQYF	TGTGCCAGCAGCCAGACTTCCGGGACAGGGTCCGTCGAGCAGTACTTC
TRBV11-2	TRBD2	TRBJ2-1	NA	CASKPWGEGPPTQFF	TGTGCCAGCAAACCTTGGGGGGAGGGCCCTCCGACACAGTTCTTC
TRBV7-6	TRBD2	TRBJ2-3	many	CASSLLASGRSDTQYF	TGTGCCAGCAGCTTACTGGCTAGCGGGAGATCAGATACGCAGTATTTT
TRBV5-4	NA	TRBJ2-3	many	CASSSQRSTDTQYF	TGTGCCAGCAGCTCCCAGCGGAGCACAGATACGCAGTATTTT
TRBV27	NA	TRBJ1-5	few	CATKPAGVDQPQHF	TGTGCCACCAAGCCCGCAGGGGTGGATCAGCCCCAGCATTTT
TRBV20-1	TRBD1	TRBJ2-5	many	CSAKGQVKQETQYF	TGCAGTGCTAAAGGACAGGTGAAACAAGAGACCCAGTACTTC